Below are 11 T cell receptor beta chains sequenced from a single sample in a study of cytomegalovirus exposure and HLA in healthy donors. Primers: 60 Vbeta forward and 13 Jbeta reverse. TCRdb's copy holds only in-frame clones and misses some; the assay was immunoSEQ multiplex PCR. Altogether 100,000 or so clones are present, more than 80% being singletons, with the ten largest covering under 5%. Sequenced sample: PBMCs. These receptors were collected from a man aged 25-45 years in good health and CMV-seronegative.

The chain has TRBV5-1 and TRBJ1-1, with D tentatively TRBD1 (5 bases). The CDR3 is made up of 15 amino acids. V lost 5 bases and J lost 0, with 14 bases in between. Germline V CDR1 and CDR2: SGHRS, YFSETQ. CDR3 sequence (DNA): TGCGCCAGCAGACCCGGGGGGTACATGAACACTGAAGCTTTCTTT. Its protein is CASRPGGYMNTEAFF. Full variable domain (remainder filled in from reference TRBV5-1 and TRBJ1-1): KAGVTQTPRYLIKTRGQQVTLSCSPISGHRSVSWYQQTPGQGLQFLFEYFSETQRNKGNFPGRFSGRQFSNSRSEMNVSTLELGDSALYLCASRPGGYMNTEAFFGQGTRLTVV.

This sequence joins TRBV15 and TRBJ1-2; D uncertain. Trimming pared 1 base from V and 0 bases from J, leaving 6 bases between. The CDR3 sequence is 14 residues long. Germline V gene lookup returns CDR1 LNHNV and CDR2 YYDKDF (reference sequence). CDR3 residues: CATSRGSANYGYTF. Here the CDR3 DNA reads TGTGCCACCAGCAGAGGCTCGGCTAACTATGGCTACACCTTC.

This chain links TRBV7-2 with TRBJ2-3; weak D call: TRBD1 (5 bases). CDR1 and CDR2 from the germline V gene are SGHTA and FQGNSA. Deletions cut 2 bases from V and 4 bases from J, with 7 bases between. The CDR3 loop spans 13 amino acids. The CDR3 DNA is TGTGCCAGCAGCTTAACACAGGCAGATACGCAGTATTTT. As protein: CASSLTQADTQYF.

CDR3: CASSPPSGGENIQYF. CDR3 nucleotide sequence: TGTGCCAGCTCACCACCATCGGGGGGCGAAAACATTCAGTACTTC. The chain uses TRBV18 and TRBJ2-4, with D possibly TRBD2 on 7 matching bases. V was trimmed by 0 bases and J by 5 bases, leaving 11 bases between them. CDR3 length: 15 amino acids. Germline V gives CDR1 KGHSH, CDR2 LQKENI.

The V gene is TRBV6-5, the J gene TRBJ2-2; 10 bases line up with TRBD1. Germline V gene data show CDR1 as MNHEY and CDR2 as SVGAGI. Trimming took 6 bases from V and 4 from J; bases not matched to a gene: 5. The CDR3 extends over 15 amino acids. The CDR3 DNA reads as TGTGCCAGCAGGGGGGACAGGGGTGGCACCGGGGAGCTGTTTTTT. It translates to CASRGDRGGTGELFF.

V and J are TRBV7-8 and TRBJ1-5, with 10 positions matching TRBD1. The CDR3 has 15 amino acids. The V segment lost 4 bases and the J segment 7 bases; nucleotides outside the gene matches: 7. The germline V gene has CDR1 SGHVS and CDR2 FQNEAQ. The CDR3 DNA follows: TGTGCCAGCAGCTGGGTGGACAGGGGGTACCAGCCCCAGCATTTT. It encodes CASSWVDRGYQPQHF.

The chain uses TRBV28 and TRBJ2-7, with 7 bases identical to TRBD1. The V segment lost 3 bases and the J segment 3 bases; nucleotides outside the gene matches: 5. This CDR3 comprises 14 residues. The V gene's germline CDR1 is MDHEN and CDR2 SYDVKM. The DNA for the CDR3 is TGTGCCAGCAGTTTCTCGGACAGGATCTACGAGCAGTACTTC. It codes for CASSFSDRIYEQYF.

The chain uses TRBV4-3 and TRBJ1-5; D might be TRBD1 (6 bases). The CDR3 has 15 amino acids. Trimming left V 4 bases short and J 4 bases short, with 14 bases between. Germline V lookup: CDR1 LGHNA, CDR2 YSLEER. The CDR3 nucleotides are TGCGCCAGCAGCCTGGGACATAGGGCTAATCAGCCCCAGCATTTT. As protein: CASSLGHRANQPQHF.

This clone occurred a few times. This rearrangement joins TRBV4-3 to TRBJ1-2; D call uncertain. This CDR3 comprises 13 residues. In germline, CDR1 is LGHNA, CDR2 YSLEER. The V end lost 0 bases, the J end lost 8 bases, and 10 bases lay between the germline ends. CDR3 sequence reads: CASSQEGGGGYTF. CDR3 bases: TGCGCCAGCAGCCAAGAAGGCGGCGGAGGCTACACCTTC.

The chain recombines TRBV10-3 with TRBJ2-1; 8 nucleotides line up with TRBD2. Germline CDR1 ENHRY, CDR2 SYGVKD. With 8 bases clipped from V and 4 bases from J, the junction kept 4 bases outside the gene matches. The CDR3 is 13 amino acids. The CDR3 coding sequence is TGTGCCATCCTCGGGGGGGTATACAATGAGCAGTTCTTC. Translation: CAILGGVYNEQFF.

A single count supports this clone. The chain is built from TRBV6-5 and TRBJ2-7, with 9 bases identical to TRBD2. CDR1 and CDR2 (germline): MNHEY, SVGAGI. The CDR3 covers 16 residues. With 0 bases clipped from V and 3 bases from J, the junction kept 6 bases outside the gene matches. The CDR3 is CASSYSRLAGNYEQYF. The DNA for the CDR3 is TGTGCCAGCAGTTACTCCCGGCTAGCGGGAAACTACGAGCAGTACTTC.